The 29 T cell receptor beta chains below come from one sample, sequenced in a study of metastatic and nonmetastatic thyroid tumors. TCRdb ran MiXCR on the PCR reads. The table lists 20,000 or so clones, approximately 14% of them singletons. Patients had received no treatment of any kind before thyroid surgery. Sequencing was performed on blood. The receptors come from a female donor with papillary thyroid cancer or a benign thyroid nodule (not recorded which). Some clones in this sample may be carry-over from other donors' samples.

This clone was picked up many times. The rearrangement uses TRBV30 and TRBJ1-1; 8 bases are shared with TRBD1. V lost 8 bases, J lost 7 bases, and 21 bases stayed unmatched. CDR3 length equals 16 residues. CDR1 GTSNPN and CDR2 SVGIG come from the germline V gene (reference sequence). CDR3 DNA: TGTGCCGGGGGAACCGGGACAGGTCATTTTGAGAATGAAGCTTTCTTT. Amino acid sequence: CAGGTGTGHFENEAFF. Filled out from reference TRBV30 and TRBJ1-1, the complete variable domain reads SQTIHQWPATLVQPVGSPLSLECTVEGTSNPNLYWYRQAAGRGLQLLFYSVGIGQISSEVPQNLSASRPQDRQFILSSKKLLLSDSGFYLCAGGTGTGHFENEAFFGQGTRLTVV.

In this sample, this clone is medium-sized. The chain has TRBV6-1 and TRBJ1-3; D possibly corresponds to TRBD1 (6 bases). This CDR3 region has 11 residues. Germline-derived CDR1 and CDR2 are MNHNS and SASEGT. V lost 6 bases and J lost 11, with 11 bases in between. Here the CDR3 DNA reads TGTGCCAGCAGCGAGGGGGAGGCCATATATTTT. This sequence encodes CASSEGEAIYF.

This clone was seen repeatedly, ten times or more. One junction end does not reproduce the germline sequence, and a read error may be involved. Other nucleotide sequences in the sample specify the same CDR3. The rearrangement uses TRBV7-9 and TRBJ2-3; unclear D gene. This CDR3 has 12 residues. Germline V gene lookup returns CDR1 SEHNR and CDR2 FQNEAQ (reference sequence). CDR3 amino acids: CASSFDTDTQYF. CDR3 DNA: TGTGCTAGCAGCTTTGACACAGATACGCAGTATTTT.

This clone was seen a few times. This chain links TRBV6-1 with TRBJ1-5; TRBD1 is a possible D gene (6 bases). CDR1 is MNHNS, CDR2 SASEGT, per germline. The CDR3 length is 14 residues. Trimming pared 6 bases from V and 1 base from J, leaving 10 bases between. The CDR3 DNA reads as TGTGCCAGCAGGCCCGGGACAAGCAATCAGCCCCAGCATTTT. Translating it yields CASRPGTSNQPQHF.

This clone was picked up many times. The chain carries TRBV5-6 and TRBJ1-2, with D tentatively TRBD1 (6 bases). The CDR3 contains 15 residues. V was clipped by 1 base and J by 2 bases, with 12 bases between them. Germline assignment: CDR1 SGHDT and CDR2 YYEEEE. The CDR3 DNA reads TGTGCCAGCAGCTTGTTTTCAGGGGCGAACTATGGCTACACCTTC. This sequence encodes CASSLFSGANYGYTF.

To note about this clone: Sequence at one end of the junction differs from germline and may be a read error. The chain employs TRBV7-8 and TRBJ1-2, with D perhaps TRBD1 (6 bases). This CDR3 contains 15 residues. In germline, CDR1 is SGHVS, CDR2 FQNEAQ. CDR3 bases: TGTGCCAGCAGCTCGGGGCAGGGGTCCCACTATTGCTACACCTTC. Translation gives CASSSGQGSHYCYTF.

By sample fraction, this clone is medium-sized. The chain has TRBV12-3 or TRBV12-4 and TRBJ1-6; the match to TRBD1 covers 7 bases. J gave up 10 bases and V 2 bases, and 8 bases lay outside the gene matches. This CDR3 has 15 residues. The CDR3, as DNA: TGTGCCAGCAGTTTAAAGGGGGCGCGTGGCTCACCCCTCCACTTT. This translates into CASSLKGARGSPLHF.

The chain is built from TRBV11-2 and TRBJ2-6, with D possibly TRBD2 on 6 matching bases. Looked up from germline, CDR1 is SGHAT and CDR2 is FQNNGV. This CDR3 is 19 amino acids long. Trimming pared 5 bases from V and 4 bases from J, leaving 24 bases between. The DNA for the CDR3 is TGTGCCAGCAGCCAGACCGGGGGTTCTGTGAGTCCCGGGGCCAACGTCCTGACTTTC. Residues: CASSQTGGSVSPGANVLTF.

In its sample, this clone was seen many times. The chain is built from TRBV5-1 and TRBJ1-1, with a weak D call TRBD1 (6 bases). This CDR3 has 16 residues. Germline V gene sequence: CDR1 SGHRS, CDR2 YFSETQ. With 4 bases removed from V and 4 bases from J, the gap between germline ends came to 20 bases. The chain's CDR3 is CASSPGHGDLATEAFF. In DNA form, the CDR3 reads TGCGCCAGCAGCCCGGGACACGGGGATTTGGCCACTGAAGCTTTCTTT.

This clone was found many times. This chain connects TRBV20-1 to TRBJ2-1, with TRBD2 identical over 14 bases. The CDR3 contains 17 residues. The V gene end was trimmed by 4 bases and the J gene end by 6 bases; junction bases not matched to a gene: 11. The V gene's germline CDR1 is DFQATT and CDR2 SNEGSKA (reference sequence). The CDR3 DNA sequence: TGCAGTGCTATACCGGGACTAGCGGGAGTCTGGGGCAATGAGCAGTTCTTC. Translating it yields CSAIPGLAGVWGNEQFF.

This clone was observed at least ten times. This CDR3 is CSTRQGAETQYF. The CDR3 DNA sequence: TGCAGCACCAGACAGGGGGCAGAGACCCAGTACTTC. The chain links TRBV29-1 to TRBJ2-5; 10 bases map to TRBD1. V was pared by 8 bases and J by 4 bases, with 4 bases of the junction left unmatched. Germline CDR1 is SQVTM and CDR2 is ANQGSEA. The CDR3 has 12 residues.

This clone occurred a few times. The V gene is TRBV6-1, the J gene TRBJ2-7; 9 bases are shared with TRBD1. Per germline, CDR1 MNHNS and CDR2 SASEGT. CDR3 length: 14 amino acids. Trimming took 7 bases from V and 6 from J; bases not matched to a gene: 10. This CDR3 is CASMFGQGMFEQYF. In nucleotides, the CDR3 is TGTGCCAGCATGTTTGGACAGGGGATGTTCGAGCAGTACTTC.

This clone has more than one count but fewer than ten. A much larger clone lies a single base off, so this may be a read error. CDR3: CSAKISGRDPQYF. In DNA, the CDR3 is TGCAGTGCCAAAATTAGCGGGAGGGATCCGCAGTATTTT. This chain uses TRBV20-1 with TRBJ2-3, with 11 bases fitting TRBD2. The CDR3 length is 13 residues. Looked up from germline, CDR1 is DFQATT and CDR2 is SNEGSKA (reference sequence). Unmatched junction bases numbered 9, after V lost 6 bases and J lost 10 bases.

The chain recombines TRBV6-5 with TRBJ2-3, with 9 bases matching TRBD2. This CDR3 is 17 amino acids long. The germline V gene has CDR1 MNHEY and CDR2 SVGAGI. With 2 bases clipped from V and 2 bases from J, the junction kept 8 bases outside the gene matches. CDR3 in amino acids: CASSYVGGGGNTDTQYF. In DNA, the CDR3 is TGTGCCAGCAGTTACGTTGGCGGGGGGGGTAACACAGATACGCAGTATTTT.

The rearrangement links TRBV13 to TRBJ2-2; TRBD2 is a possible D gene (6 bases). The V end was cut by 1 base, the J end by 0 bases, with 12 bases between. CDR3 length: 17 amino acids. Germline CDR1 is PRHDT and CDR2 is FYEKMQ (reference sequence). This chain's CDR3 is CASSLAGGAANTGELFF. Written as DNA, the CDR3 is TGTGCCAGCAGCTTAGCTGGAGGGGCAGCGAACACCGGGGAGCTGTTTTTT.

This clone was seen ten or more times. The chain is built from TRBV5-6 and TRBJ1-4; D may be TRBD1 (5 bases). Germline V gene sequence: CDR1 SGHDT, CDR2 YYEEEE. This CDR3 comprises 15 residues. V was pared by 1 base and J by 2 bases, with 9 bases between. The CDR3 sequence: CASSLFGTTNEKLFF. Written as DNA, the CDR3 is TGTGCCAGCAGCTTGTTTGGGACGACTAATGAAAAACTGTTTTTT.

This clone occurred many times. This rearrangement joins TRBV2 to TRBJ1-6, with D unresolved. CDR1 is SNHLY, CDR2 FYNNEI, per germline. The CDR3 has 12 amino acids. V dropped 4 bases and J dropped 7 bases, with 5 bases sitting between them. CDR3 sequence: CASSVVNSPLHF. Here the CDR3 DNA reads TGTGCCAGCAGTGTTGTGAATTCACCCCTCCACTTT.

Ten or more counts support this clone. This chain connects TRBV6-5 to TRBJ2-1; 9 bases align to TRBD2. Germline CDR1 and CDR2: MNHEY and SVGAGI. There are 15 residues in the CDR3. Trimming at V came to 2 bases and at J to 7 bases, leaving 6 bases not matched to a gene. The CDR3 loop reads CASSYLRGGGNEQFF. The CDR3, as DNA: TGTGCCAGCAGTTACCTGCGGGGGGGCGGGAATGAGCAGTTCTTC.

Many counts were recorded for this clone. The chain is built from TRBV7-9 and TRBJ2-1, with no clear D. The CDR3 covers 16 residues. V lost 1 base to trimming and J lost 3 bases, with 13 bases between them. The germline CDR1 and CDR2 sequences are SEHNR and FQNEAQ (reference sequence). In DNA, the CDR3 is TGTGCCAGCAGCTTAGTTGACGGATCCTTCTACAATGAGCAGTTCTTC. Translation gives CASSLVDGSFYNEQFF. The full variable domain, rest sourced from reference TRBV7-9 and TRBJ2-1, is DTGVSQNPRHKITKRGQNVTFRCDPISEHNRLYWYRQTLGQGPEFLTYFQNEAQLEKSRLLSDRFSAERPKGSFSTLEIQRTEQGDSAMYLCASSLVDGSFYNEQFFGPGTRLTVL.

This clone was seen ten or more times. The rearrangement links TRBV19 to TRBJ2-2; no clear D. The germline gives CDR1 LNHDA, CDR2 SQIVND (reference sequence). Trimming stripped 5 bases from V and 2 bases from J, with 15 bases between. This CDR3 is 16 amino acids long. CDR3 coding DNA: TGTGCCAGTAGTCTCTCGAGGACCTTCAACACCGGGGAGCTGTTTTTT. Amino acid sequence: CASSLSRTFNTGELFF.

J is TRBJ2-7 and V is TRBV20-1; 12 bases align to TRBD2. CDR3 size: 15 residues. Germline values: CDR1 DFQATT, CDR2 SNEGSKA (reference sequence). V dropped 4 bases and J dropped 4; count of bases not matched to a gene: 8. Written as DNA, the CDR3 is TGCAGTGCTACTCCTAGCGGGAGGGCCAATTACGAGCAGTACTTC. Encoded protein: CSATPSGRANYEQYF.

This clone came up many times. The V gene is TRBV7-8, the J gene TRBJ1-5, with a possible D match to TRBD1 (6 bases). The CDR3 runs 15 residues. The ends were cut back, 3 bases at V and 6 bases at J, with 15 bases in the middle. The V gene's germline CDR1 is SGHVS and CDR2 FQNEAQ. CDR3 loop: CASSFSGQIGQPQHF. The CDR3 coding sequence is TGTGCCAGCAGCTTTTCGGGACAAATCGGTCAGCCCCAGCATTTT.

At least ten counts were recorded for this clone. V is TRBV7-9 and J is TRBJ2-3, with D unresolved. The germline V gene encodes CDR1 SEHNR and CDR2 FQNEAQ (reference sequence). This CDR3 is 14 amino acids long. Trimming removed 8 bases at V and 2 bases at J, with 14 bases between. The DNA for the CDR3 is TGTGCCAGCTTGAGGCTAGAAGACACAGATACGCAGTATTTT. Its protein is CASLRLEDTDTQYF.

The chain uses TRBV3-1 and TRBJ2-7; the D gene could be TRBD1 or TRBD2 (5 bases each). Deletions cut 2 bases from V and 3 bases from J, with 14 bases between. This CDR3 region has 15 residues. Per germline, CDR1 LGHDT and CDR2 YNNKEL (reference sequence). The CDR3 nucleotides are TGTGCCAGCAGCCAATACGGGGCCCCAGGCTACGAGCAGTACTTC. Protein sequence: CASSQYGAPGYEQYF.

This clone was seen a few times. The chain recombines TRBV19 with TRBJ1-5; no firm D call. This CDR3 has 13 residues. Germline V CDR1 and CDR2: LNHDA, SQIVND (reference sequence). The V and J ends lost 5 bases and 7 bases respectively, with 12 bases between them. The CDR3 loop is CASSLGIEQPQHF. CDR3 sequence (DNA): TGTGCCAGTAGTTTAGGGATAGAACAGCCCCAGCATTTT.

Here the CDR3 reads CSVGWAGNYNEQFF. The DNA for the CDR3 is TGCAGCGTCGGTTGGGCAGGGAACTACAATGAGCAGTTCTTC. The genes are TRBV20-1 and TRBJ2-1; D is possibly TRBD1 (5 bases). Germline CDR1 reads DFQATT; CDR2 reads SNEGSKA (reference sequence). The CDR3 runs to 14 residues.

At least ten counts were recorded for this clone. J is TRBJ1-1 and V is TRBV20-1, with D possibly matching TRBD1 (6 bases). The germline CDR1 and CDR2 sequences are DFQATT and SNEGSKA (reference sequence). The CDR3 runs to 15 residues. V shed 6 bases and J shed 5 bases, with 22 bases lying between them. In DNA form, the CDR3 reads TGCAGTGCCCTAAGCCTCGGGGGCAGAAGAACTGAAGCTTTCTTT. Its protein product is CSALSLGGRRTEAFF.

This clone was detected ten times or more. This chain links TRBV10-3 with TRBJ1-1; D ambiguous. V gave up 7 bases and J gave up 1 base, with 4 bases separating them. This CDR3 is built from 11 residues. Germline V gene lookup returns CDR1 ENHRY and CDR2 SYGVKD. This CDR3 is CAIMGNTEAFF. CDR3 in DNA: TGTGCCATCATGGGGAACACTGAAGCTTTCTTT.

Only a few counts were recorded for this clone. The V gene is TRBV12-3 or TRBV12-4, the J gene TRBJ2-7; D remains ambiguous. There are 14 residues in the CDR3. Deletions cut 5 bases from V and 2 bases from J, with 13 bases between. As DNA, the CDR3 is TGTGCCAGCAGTAGGACGTACCTTACCTACGAGCAGTACTTC. Its translation: CASSRTYLTYEQYF.